A single sample gave rise to the 15 T cell receptor beta chains below, sequenced in a study of vaccination and CD4 T cells after COVID-19. Sample treatment: roughly ten-day PBMC culture with coronavirus spike peptide pools or control peptides (ViraFEST assay). The Oncomine TCR Beta short-read assay was what sequenced the DNA obtained from cultured CD4+ T cells. TCRdb re-derived calls from the PCR reads in MiXCR, one entry per CDR3 protein. The table includes about 9,000 distinct CDR3 sequences, around 23% detected once. Their specific antigens are unknown. Sample: cultured CD4+ T cells from blood. Receptors originate from a human donor with COVID-19.

CDR3 protein: CASNRRGGATDTQYF. CDR3 coding DNA: TGTGCCAGCAACCGCCGGGGGGGGGCGACAGATACGCAGTATTTT. The V call is TRBV9, the J call TRBJ2-3, with 8 nucleotides matching TRBD2. CDR3 length equals 15 residues. J lost 3 bases, V lost 6 bases, and 9 bases had no gene match. From germline, CDR1 is SGDLS and CDR2 YYNGEE.

This chain links TRBV5-8 with TRBJ1-4, with D maybe TRBD1 (5 bases). Trimming pared 2 bases from V and 6 bases from J, leaving 14 bases between. This CDR3 is 15 amino acids long. Germline assignment: CDR1 SGHTS and CDR2 YDEGEE. The CDR3 region has the DNA TGTGCCAGCAGCTTTCGCGGGGGATGGGATGAAAAACTGTTTTTT. Translation: CASSFRGGWDEKLFF.

V and J are TRBV3-1 and TRBJ1-5; no clear D gene. Trimming stripped 2 bases from V and 2 bases from J, with 4 bases between. The CDR3 runs to 13 residues. Per germline, CDR1 LGHDT and CDR2 YNNKEL (reference sequence). DNA of the CDR3: TGTGCCAGCAGCCAAACCGGCAATCAGCCCCAGCATTTT. The encoded protein is CASSQTGNQPQHF.

In its sample, this clonotype was seen a few times. The chain has TRBV7-3 and TRBJ1-1; 8 nucleotides agree with TRBD1. Germline V lookup: CDR1 SGHTA, CDR2 FQGTGA. V was pared by 5 bases and J by 3 bases, with 17 bases of the junction left unmatched. The CDR3 runs 18 residues. The CDR3 sequence: CASSPRPGTGGRDTEAFF. Here the CDR3 DNA reads TGTGCCAGCAGCCCGCGACCCGGGACAGGAGGTAGGGACACTGAAGCTTTCTTT. The full variable domain, in which reference TRBV7-3 and TRBJ1-1 provide the parts outside the CDR3, is GAGVSQTPSNKVTEKGKYVELRCDPISGHTALYWYRQSLGQGPEFLIYFQGTGAADDSGLPNDRFFAVRPEGSVSTLKIQRTERGDSAVYLCASSPRPGTGGRDTEAFFGQGTRLTVV.

The chain uses TRBV2 and TRBJ2-4; 10 bases fit TRBD2. The CDR3 totals 14 residues. The germline V gene has CDR1 SNHLY and CDR2 FYNNEI. The ends lost 5 bases at V and 11 bases at J; junction bases unmatched: 9. The CDR3 sequence: CASSLELAGAFQYF. The CDR3 DNA follows: TGTGCCAGCAGTCTCGAGCTAGCGGGGGCCTTTCAGTACTTC.

The rearrangement uses TRBV24-1 and TRBJ1-5, with 10 bases lining up with TRBD1. Per germline, CDR1 KGHDR and CDR2 SFDVKD. V was pared by 3 bases and J by 10 bases, with 5 bases of the junction left unmatched. This CDR3 has 14 residues. CDR3 bases: TGTGCCACCAGTGATGGACAGGGGGGAGAACCCCAGCATTTT. It yields the protein CATSDGQGGEPQHF.

This sequence joins TRBV20-1 and TRBJ1-4; 7 bases fit TRBD1. Germline V CDR1 and CDR2: DFQATT, SNEGSKA (reference sequence). This CDR3 is built from 12 residues. With 7 bases clipped from V and 7 bases from J, the junction kept 6 bases outside the gene matches. CDR3 sequence: CSGGQRGEKLFF. DNA of the CDR3: TGCAGTGGGGGACAGAGAGGTGAAAAACTGTTTTTT.

CDR3 coding DNA: TGTGCCAGCAGCCGGACAGGGGGCTCCTACGAGCAGTACTTC. This gives the protein CASSRTGGSYEQYF. This chain connects TRBV11-2 to TRBJ2-7; 10 bases map to TRBD1. There are 14 residues in the CDR3. Trimming at V came to 5 bases and at J to 0 bases, leaving 1 base not matched to a gene. The germline V gene encodes CDR1 SGHAT and CDR2 FQNNGV.

This clonotype was seen a few times. In nucleotides, the CDR3 is TGCAGTGCCATGCCGGACGGCTCCTACGAGCAGTACTTC. Translation: CSAMPDGSYEQYF. The J gene is TRBJ2-7, the V gene TRBV20-1; D unclear. This CDR3 contains 13 residues. Trimming cost V 6 bases and J 0 bases, with 12 bases left between them. In germline, CDR1 is DFQATT, CDR2 SNEGSKA (reference sequence).

This clonotype was seen only a few times. This chain connects TRBV29-1 to TRBJ1-1, with 10 bases identical to TRBD1. The CDR3 contains 12 residues. CDR1 is SQVTM and CDR2 is ANQGSEA in the germline V gene. Trimming took 7 bases from V and 3 from J; bases not matched to a gene: 2. CDR3 coding DNA: TGCAGCGCGGGACAGGGGTACACTGAAGCTTTCTTT. This encodes CSAGQGYTEAFF.

The chain joins TRBV7-8 to TRBJ1-2, with 7 bases aligning to TRBD1. Unmatched junction bases numbered 12, after V lost 1 base and J lost 1 base. This CDR3 spans 18 amino acids. Germline assignment: CDR1 SGHVS and CDR2 FQNEAQ. In DNA form, the CDR3 reads TGTGCCAGCAGCTTAGGAGTAACAGGGGTCCTTCATAACTATGGCTACACCTTC. Protein sequence: CASSLGVTGVLHNYGYTF.

The CDR3 spells CASGPGRSNQPQHF. The CDR3 DNA reads as TGTGCTAGTGGCCCCGGCCGGAGCAATCAGCCCCAGCATTTT. The rearrangement joins TRBV12-5 to TRBJ1-5; D call uncertain. V lost 6 bases to trimming and J lost 1 base, with 10 bases between them. CDR1 and CDR2 from the germline V gene are LGHNT and FRNRAP. The CDR3 covers 14 residues. The whole variable domain, remainder taken from reference TRBV12-5 and TRBJ1-5, is DARVTQTPRHKVTEMGQEVTMRCQPILGHNTVFWYRQTMMQGLELLAYFRNRAPLDDSGMPKDRFSAEMPDATLATLKIQPSEPRDSAVYFCASGPGRSNQPQHFGDGTRLSIL.

The V and J genes are TRBV7-3 and TRBJ1-1; TRBD1 aligns across 7 bases. With V trimmed by 6 bases and J by 4 bases, 8 bases remained unmatched. This CDR3 comprises 14 residues. Germline V gene lookup returns CDR1 SGHTA and CDR2 FQGTGA. The CDR3 sequence: CASRAGGFGTEAFF. In DNA form, the CDR3 reads TGTGCCAGCAGAGCAGGGGGGTTCGGCACTGAAGCTTTCTTT.

This clonotype was detected only a few times. V usage is TRBV15 and J usage is TRBJ1-4, with 9 bases matching TRBD1. Looked up from germline, CDR1 is LNHNV and CDR2 is YYDKDF (reference sequence). Unmatched junction bases numbered 5, after V lost 1 base and J lost 8 bases. The CDR3 is 15 residues long. CDR3 sequence: CATSRAAGTGEKLFF. For the CDR3, the DNA is TGTGCCACCAGCAGAGCGGCAGGGACAGGGGAAAAACTGTTTTTT.

The chain carries TRBV2 and TRBJ1-4; 7 bases fit TRBD1. Germline CDR1 is SNHLY and CDR2 is FYNNEI. The CDR3 is 14 amino acids. V trimming: 7 bases; J trimming: 3 bases; junction bases outside the gene matches: 5. The CDR3 region is CASNEQGPNEKLFF. The CDR3 nucleotides are TGTGCCAGCAACGAACAGGGGCCTAATGAAAAACTGTTTTTT.